This paragraph reports one TCR beta chain. What it recognizes is unknown. After constant-region reverse-primer amplification, full-length variable regions underwent semi-nested PCR with Nested Universal Primer A. TCRdb ran MiXCR on the 5' RACE reads and lists one entry per CDR3 protein. The sample contains 9,500 to 12,000 distinct CDR3 sequences, 47% of which appear only once. Naive CD4+ cells had CD25+ Tregs removed. This CDR3 contains 14 residues. The germline gives CDR1 MNHEY, CDR2 SVGAGI. Trimming shortened V by 4 bases and J by 4 bases, and 14 bases separated the two germline ends. Whole-study findings and limits: Tumor memory CD4+ T cell TCR gene usage clustered with blood and lymph node memory CD4+ cells and lymph node naive CD4+ cells.

This chain uses TRBV6-5 with TRBJ2-7, with D tentatively TRBD2 (6 bases). The source is a female donor with breast cancer. The source material was tumor-infiltrating naive CD4+ T cells sorted from the breast tumor. Subset given: naive CD4+ T cells, CD4+CD45RA+CD25-. The CDR3 nucleotides are TGTGCCAGCAGTTTGGGCCCGGGGAGGTACGAGCAGTACTTC. It translates to CASSLGPGRYEQYF.